The entry below gives a single T cell receptor (beta chain) sequence along with its context. These data belong to a study of cytomegalovirus exposure and HLA in healthy donors. The study ran its PCR with 60 Vbeta and 13 Jbeta primers. This table comes from immunoSEQ multiplex PCR, and its TCRdb copy is limited to in-frame clones, with some not included. The top ten hold roughly 22% of the sample, which has around 72,000 clones, 66% seen once. There were likely unrecorded immune exposures, though donors were nominally healthy when sampled. Germline CDR1 is MGHRA and CDR2 is YSYEKL. The ends lost 3 bases at V and 1 base at J; junction bases unmatched: 7. This CDR3 spans 17 amino acids.

This receptor was taken from a middle-aged man in good health and CMV-seropositive. The chain carries TRBV4-1 and TRBJ2-2; TRBD1 aligns across 8 bases. Sequencing input: PBMCs. The CDR3 DNA follows: TGCGCCAGCAGCCATATTTCCGGGACAGGGAACACCGGGGAGCTGTTTTTT. Its protein product is CASSHISGTGNTGELFF.